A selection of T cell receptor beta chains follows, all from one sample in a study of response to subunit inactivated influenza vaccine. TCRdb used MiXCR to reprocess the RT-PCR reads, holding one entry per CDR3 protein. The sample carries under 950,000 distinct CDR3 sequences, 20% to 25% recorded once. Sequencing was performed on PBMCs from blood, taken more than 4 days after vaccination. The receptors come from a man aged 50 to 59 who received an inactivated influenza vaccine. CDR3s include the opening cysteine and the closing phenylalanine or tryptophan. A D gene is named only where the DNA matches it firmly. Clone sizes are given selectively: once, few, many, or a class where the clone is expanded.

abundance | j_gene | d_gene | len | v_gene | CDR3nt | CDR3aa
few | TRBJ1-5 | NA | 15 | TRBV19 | TGTGCCAGTAGTATCCCGGGGGATAGCAATCAGCCCCAGCATTTT | CASSIPGDSNQPQHF
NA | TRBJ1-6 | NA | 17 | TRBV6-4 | TGTGCCAGCAGTGTGTATCGACGACAGAAGAATAATTCACCCCTCCACTTT | CASSVYRRQKNNSPLHF
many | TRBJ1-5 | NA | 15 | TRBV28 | TGTGCCAGCAGTTCCGACACTTATAGCAATCAGCCCCAGCATTTT | CASSSDTYSNQPQHF
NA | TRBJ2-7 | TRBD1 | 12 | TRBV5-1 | TGCGCCAGCACCGGGACAGGGAGTGGGCAGTACTTC | CASTGTGSGQYF
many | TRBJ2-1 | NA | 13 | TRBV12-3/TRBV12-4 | TGTGCCAGCAGTTTTTGGGGGGTCGATGAGCAGTTCTTC | CASSFWGVDEQFF
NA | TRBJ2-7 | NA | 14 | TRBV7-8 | TGTGCCAGCAGCGTGGGCCCTTCGGGATACGAGCAGTACTTC | CASSVGPSGYEQYF
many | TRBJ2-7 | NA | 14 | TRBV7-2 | TGTGCCAGCAGCTTAGTGGCAGGTAGCTACGAGCAGTACTTC | CASSLVAGSYEQYF
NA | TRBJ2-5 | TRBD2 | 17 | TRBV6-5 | TGTGCCAGCAGTTACTCGCTAGCGGGGGGGCCCCAAGAGACCCAGTACTTC | CASSYSLAGGPQETQYF
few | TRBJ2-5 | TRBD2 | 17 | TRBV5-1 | TGCGCCAGCAGCTTGGCACTAGCGGGGGTGTACCAAGAGACCCAGTACTTC | CASSLALAGVYQETQYF
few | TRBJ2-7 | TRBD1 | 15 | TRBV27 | TGTGCCAGCAGTCCTTACAGGGGGCCTTACTACGAGCAGTACTTC | CASSPYRGPYYEQYF
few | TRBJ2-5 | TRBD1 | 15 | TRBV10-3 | TGTGCCATCAGTGTAACAACAGGGGATAGGGAGACCCAGTACTTC | CAISVTTGDRETQYF
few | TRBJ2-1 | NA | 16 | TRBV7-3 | TGTGCCAGCGGTCTTGTACTAGGCGGCGGCCACAATGAGCAGTTCTTC | CASGLVLGGGHNEQFF
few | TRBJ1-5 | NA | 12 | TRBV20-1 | TGCAGTGCTAGTCAGGAAGGGCAGCCCCAGCATTTT | CSASQEGQPQHF
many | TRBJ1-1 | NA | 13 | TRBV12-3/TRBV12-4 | TGTGCCAGCATAAAGCTGGGGAACACTGAAGCTTTCTTT | CASIKLGNTEAFF
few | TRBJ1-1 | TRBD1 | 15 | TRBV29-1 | TGCAGCGTTGGGGGACAGGGGACCCCGGGGACTGAAGCTTTCTTT | CSVGGQGTPGTEAFF
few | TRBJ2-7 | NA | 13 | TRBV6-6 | TGTGCCGCAACCAGTTTGACGTTAGCCGAGCAGTACTTC | CAATSLTLAEQYF
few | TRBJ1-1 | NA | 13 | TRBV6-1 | TGTGCCAGCAGTGGGCTCAGGAACACTGAAGCTTTCTTT | CASSGLRNTEAFF
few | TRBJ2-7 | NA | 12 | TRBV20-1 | TGCAGTGCTAGCTACACGGACCAGGAGCAGTACTTC | CSASYTDQEQYF
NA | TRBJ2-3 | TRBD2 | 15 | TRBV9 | TGTGCCAGCAGCGAGGGAGCGGGAGTCAGGGATACGCAGTATTTT | CASSEGAGVRDTQYF
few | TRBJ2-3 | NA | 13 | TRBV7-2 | TGTGCCAGCTGCCAAATGGTGACAGATACGCAGTATTTT | CASCQMVTDTQYF
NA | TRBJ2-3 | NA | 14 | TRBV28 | TGTGCCAGCAGTAGCGGACCTCTGAGAGATACGCAGTATTTT | CASSSGPLRDTQYF
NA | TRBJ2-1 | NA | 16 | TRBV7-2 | TGTGCCAGCAGCTTAGTGACCGGCCGTTCCCGCAATGAGCAGTTCTTC | CASSLVTGRSRNEQFF
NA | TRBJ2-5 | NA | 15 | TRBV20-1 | TGCAGTGCTAGAGATGAAAGGGCTTGGTCAGAGACCCAGTACTTC | CSARDERAWSETQYF
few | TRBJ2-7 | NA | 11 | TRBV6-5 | TGTGCCAGCAGGAACTACTACGAGCAGTACTTC | CASRNYYEQYF
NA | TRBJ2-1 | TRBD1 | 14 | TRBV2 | TGTGCCAGCCACTACGACAGGGGCGGCAATGAGCAGTTCTTC | CASHYDRGGNEQFF
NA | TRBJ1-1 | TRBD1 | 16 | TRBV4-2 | TGTGCCAGCAGCCAGAAAGTGGGACAGTTGAACACTGAAGCTTTCTTT | CASSQKVGQLNTEAFF
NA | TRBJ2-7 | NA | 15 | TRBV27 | TGTGCCAGCAAGGGCACCGGGCTTGCCTCCGCCGAGCAGTACTTC | CASKGTGLASAEQYF
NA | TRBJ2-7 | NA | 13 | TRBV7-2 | TGTGCCAGCATCCAGAACTCCGTCGGCGAGCAGTACTTC | CASIQNSVGEQYF
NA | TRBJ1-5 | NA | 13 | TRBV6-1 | TGTGCCAGCAAGGCAGGGGTGAGGCAGCCCCAGCATTTT | CASKAGVRQPQHF
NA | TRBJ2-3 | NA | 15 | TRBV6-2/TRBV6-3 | TGTGCCAGCATGCCCGGCGGGATTAGCACAGATACGCAGTATTTT | CASMPGGISTDTQYF
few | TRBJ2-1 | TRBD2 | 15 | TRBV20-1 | TGCAGTGCTAGTCTAGCGGGGATCGGGCTCAATGAGCAGTTCTTC | CSASLAGIGLNEQFF
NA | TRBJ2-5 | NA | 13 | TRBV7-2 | TGTGCCAGCAGCTTTTTGGAGTTCGGGACCCAGTACTTC | CASSFLEFGTQYF
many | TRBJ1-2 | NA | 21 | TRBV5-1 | TGCGCCAGCAGCTTGGGTTATGGTAGTATCAGGGAGCCCCTACTAAACTATGGCTACACCTTC | CASSLGYGSIREPLLNYGYTF
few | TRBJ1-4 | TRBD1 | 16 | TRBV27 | TGTGCCAGCAGTTTAAAGTCGGCAGGGGGATGGGAAAAACTGTTTTTT | CASSLKSAGGWEKLFF
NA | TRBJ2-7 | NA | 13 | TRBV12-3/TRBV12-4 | TGTGCCAACTTCGGGGGCCTTCGCTACGAGCAGTACTTC | CANFGGLRYEQYF
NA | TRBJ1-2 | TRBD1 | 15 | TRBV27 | TGTGCCAGCAGCTCGGGGGACAGAACTCTCTATGGCTACACCTTC | CASSSGDRTLYGYTF
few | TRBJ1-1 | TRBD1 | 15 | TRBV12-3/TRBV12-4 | TGTGCCAGCACCAATGGGGACAGGGCGAACACTGAAGCTTTCTTT | CASTNGDRANTEAFF
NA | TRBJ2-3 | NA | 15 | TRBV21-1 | TGTGCCAGCAGCAACGGTACTAGCGGGAGACATACGCAGTATTTT | CASSNGTSGRHTQYF
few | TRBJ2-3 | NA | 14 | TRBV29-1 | TGCAGCGTTGAAGATGACGTTGTGACGGATACGCAGTATTTT | CSVEDDVVTDTQYF
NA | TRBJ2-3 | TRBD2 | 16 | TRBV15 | TGTGCCACCAGTCAGAGACTAGCGGGGAGGACAGATACGCAGTATTTT | CATSQRLAGRTDTQYF
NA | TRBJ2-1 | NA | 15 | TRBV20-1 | TGCAGTGCCCCATTCGGAGGGGCGGGCTACAATGAGCAGTTCTTC | CSAPFGGAGYNEQFF
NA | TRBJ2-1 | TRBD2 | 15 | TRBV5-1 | TGCGCCAGCAGCTCCTCCGGGACTAGCGGGAATGAGCAGTTCTTC | CASSSSGTSGNEQFF
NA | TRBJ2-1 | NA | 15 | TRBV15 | TGTGCCACCAGCAGGCCCCGGGACTTTTACAATGAGCAGTTCTTC | CATSRPRDFYNEQFF
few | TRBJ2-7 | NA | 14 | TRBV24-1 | TGTGCCACCAGTGATATCAGTCCGGGCGACGAGCAGTACTTC | CATSDISPGDEQYF
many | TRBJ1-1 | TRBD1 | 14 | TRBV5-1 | TGCGCCAGCAGCGGGGGACAGGGGGGAACTGAAGCTTTCTTT | CASSGGQGGTEAFF